This T cell receptor beta chain was recovered during a study of blood T cell repertoires in COVID-19. This CDR3 comprises 16 residues. Germline CDR1 KGHDR, CDR2 SFDVKD. Trimming took off 4 bases at V and 5 bases at J, with 19 bases between the two ends. Assay: immunoSEQ multiplex PCR; the TCRdb copy retains only in-frame clones and omits some. The sample lists roughly 130,000 clones; roughly 84% were seen once. The sample consisted of peripheral blood. V and J are TRBV24-1 and TRBJ2-5; the D gene is possibly TRBD2 (5 bases). This clonotype was obtained from a woman in her twenties or thirties who had recovered from COVID-19. CDR3 nucleotide sequence: TGTGCCACCAGTGAGATGGAGCGCCCGGGGTGGGAGACCCAGTACTTC. This encodes CATSEMERPGWETQYF.